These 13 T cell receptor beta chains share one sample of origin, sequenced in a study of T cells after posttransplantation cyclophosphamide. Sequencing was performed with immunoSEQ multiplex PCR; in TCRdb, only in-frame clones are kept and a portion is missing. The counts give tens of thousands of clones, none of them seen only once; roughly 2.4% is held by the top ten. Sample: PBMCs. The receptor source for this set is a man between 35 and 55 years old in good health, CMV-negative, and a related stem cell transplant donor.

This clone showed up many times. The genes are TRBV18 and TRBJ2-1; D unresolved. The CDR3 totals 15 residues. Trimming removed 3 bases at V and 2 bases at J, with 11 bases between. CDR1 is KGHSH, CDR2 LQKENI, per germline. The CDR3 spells CASSPSNSPYNEQFF. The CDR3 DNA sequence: TGTGCCAGCTCACCTTCAAACTCCCCCTACAATGAGCAGTTCTTC.

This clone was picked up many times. CDR3 region: CASRDRDRAVDEQYF. CDR3 sequence (DNA): TGTGCCAGCAGAGACCGGGACAGGGCTGTCGACGAGCAGTACTTC. V gene TRBV5-6 combines with J gene TRBJ2-7; 9 nucleotides line up with TRBD1. The CDR3 spans 15 residues. Germline CDR1 is SGHDT and CDR2 is YYEEEE. V lost 5 bases to trimming and J lost 5 bases; unmatched junction nucleotides: 11.

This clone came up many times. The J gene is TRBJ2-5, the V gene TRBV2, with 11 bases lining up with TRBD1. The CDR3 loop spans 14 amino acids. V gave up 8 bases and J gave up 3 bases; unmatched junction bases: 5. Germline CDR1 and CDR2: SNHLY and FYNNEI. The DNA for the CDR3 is TGTGCCAGCGGCCGGGACAGGGGGGAAGAGACCCAGTACTTC. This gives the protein CASGRDRGEETQYF.

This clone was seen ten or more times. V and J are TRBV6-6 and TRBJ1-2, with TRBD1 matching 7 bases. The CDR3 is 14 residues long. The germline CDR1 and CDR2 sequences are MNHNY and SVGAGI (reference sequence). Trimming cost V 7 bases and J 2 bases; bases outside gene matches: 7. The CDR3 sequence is CASKPPGQNYGYTF. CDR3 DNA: TGTGCCAGCAAGCCGCCGGGACAGAACTATGGCTACACCTTC.

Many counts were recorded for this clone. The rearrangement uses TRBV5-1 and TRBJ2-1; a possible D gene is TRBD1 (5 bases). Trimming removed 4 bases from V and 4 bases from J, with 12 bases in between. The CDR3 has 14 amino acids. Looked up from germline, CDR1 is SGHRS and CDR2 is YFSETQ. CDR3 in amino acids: CASSEQGPYNEQFF. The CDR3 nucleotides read TGCGCCAGCAGCGAGCAGGGTCCATACAATGAGCAGTTCTTC.

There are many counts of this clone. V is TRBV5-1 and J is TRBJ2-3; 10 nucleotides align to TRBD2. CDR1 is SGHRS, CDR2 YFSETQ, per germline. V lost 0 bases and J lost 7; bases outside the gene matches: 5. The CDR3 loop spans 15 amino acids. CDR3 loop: CASSLATSGWYTQYF. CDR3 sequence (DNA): TGCGCCAGCAGCTTGGCGACTAGCGGGTGGTATACGCAGTATTTT.

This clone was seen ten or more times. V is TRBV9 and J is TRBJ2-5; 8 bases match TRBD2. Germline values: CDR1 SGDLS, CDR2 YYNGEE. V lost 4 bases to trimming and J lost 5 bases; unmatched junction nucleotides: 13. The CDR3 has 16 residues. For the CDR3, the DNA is TGTGCCAGCAGCCCACTAGCGGCCCAAGGGGGGGAGACCCAGTACTTC. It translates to CASSPLAAQGGETQYF.

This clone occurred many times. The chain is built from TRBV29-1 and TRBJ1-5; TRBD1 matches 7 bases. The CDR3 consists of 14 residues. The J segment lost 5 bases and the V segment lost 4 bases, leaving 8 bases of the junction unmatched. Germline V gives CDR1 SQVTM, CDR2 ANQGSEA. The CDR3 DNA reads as TGCAGCGTTGCCCTGGAAGGGGGCCATCAGCCCCAGCATTTT. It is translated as CSVALEGGHQPQHF.

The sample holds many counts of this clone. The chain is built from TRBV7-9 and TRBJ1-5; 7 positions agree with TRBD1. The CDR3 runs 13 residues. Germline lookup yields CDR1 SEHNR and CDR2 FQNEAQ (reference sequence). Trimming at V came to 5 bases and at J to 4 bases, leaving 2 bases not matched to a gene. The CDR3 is CASSVQGNQPQHF. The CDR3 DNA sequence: TGTGCCAGCAGCGTACAGGGGAATCAGCCCCAGCATTTT.

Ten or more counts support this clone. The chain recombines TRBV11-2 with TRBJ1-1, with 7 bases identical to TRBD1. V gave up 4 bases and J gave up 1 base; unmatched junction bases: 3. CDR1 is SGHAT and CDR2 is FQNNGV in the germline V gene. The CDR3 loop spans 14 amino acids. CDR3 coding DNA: TGTGCCAGCAGCTCAGGGGGAACGAACACTGAAGCTTTCTTT. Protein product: CASSSGGTNTEAFF.

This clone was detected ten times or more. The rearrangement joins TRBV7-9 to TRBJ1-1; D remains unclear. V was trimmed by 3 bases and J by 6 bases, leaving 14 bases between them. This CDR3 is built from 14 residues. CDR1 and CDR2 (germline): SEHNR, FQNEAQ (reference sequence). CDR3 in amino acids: CASSFQIPPPEAFF. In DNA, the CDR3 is TGTGCCAGCAGCTTCCAAATCCCCCCCCCTGAAGCTTTCTTT.

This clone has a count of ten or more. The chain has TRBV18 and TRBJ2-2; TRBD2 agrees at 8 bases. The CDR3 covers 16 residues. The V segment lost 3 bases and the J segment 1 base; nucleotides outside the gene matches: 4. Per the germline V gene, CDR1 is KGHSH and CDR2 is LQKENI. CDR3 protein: CASSPRGARNTGELFF. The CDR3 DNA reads TGTGCCAGCTCACCGCGGGGGGCCAGGAACACCGGGGAGCTGTTTTTT.

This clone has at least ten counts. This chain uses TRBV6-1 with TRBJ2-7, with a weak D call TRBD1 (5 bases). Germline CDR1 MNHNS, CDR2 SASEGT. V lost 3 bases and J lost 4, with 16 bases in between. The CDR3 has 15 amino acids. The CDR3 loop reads CASSDVRRVPYEQYF. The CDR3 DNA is TGTGCCAGCAGTGATGTGCGCAGGGTGCCTTACGAGCAGTACTTC.